The rows below give T cell receptor beta chains drawn from one sample of a study of T cell responses to AZD1222 COVID-19 vaccine. Clones were read by immunoSEQ multiplex PCR, and TCRdb kept only the in-frame ones, dropping some. The repertoire consists of about 94,000 clones, with 70% to 90% occurring once and the leading ten covering about an eighth. The input for sequencing was peripheral blood, taken on day 0 of AZD1222 vaccination. These TCRs come from an adult in good health. CDR3s include the opening cysteine and the closing phenylalanine or tryptophan. D genes are given only for firm matches. The listing skips clone size in some rows; elsewhere it reads once, few, many or a size class.

TRBJ2-2	.	TRBD2	TRBV5-1	TGCGCCAGCAGCCGACGGACTAGTAGACCCGGGGAGCTGTTTTTT	CASSRRTSRPGELFF
TRBJ1-4	.	.	TRBV6-2/TRBV6-3	TGTGCCAGCAGTTACAAAAACAGGCCCGCAACTAATGAAAAACTGTTTTTT	CASSYKNRPATNEKLFF
TRBJ1-1	.	.	TRBV18	TGTGCCAGCTCACCTGAAGGGTCCCTGAGGGCTTTCTTT	CASSPEGSLRAFF
TRBJ2-3	.	.	TRBV6-1	TGTGCCAGCAGTGAAGCTGGGCGGGGAGATACGCAGTATTTT	CASSEAGRGDTQYF
TRBJ1-2	.	TRBD1	TRBV6-2/TRBV6-3	TGTGCCAGCAGTCCATTGACTTCCGGGACAGGGACCCATAACTATGGCTACACCTTC	CASSPLTSGTGTHNYGYTF
TRBJ2-1	once	TRBD2	TRBV4-2	TGTGCCAGCAGCCCTACGGGACTAGCGGGGGGGAATGAGCAGTTCTTC	CASSPTGLAGGNEQFF
TRBJ1-3	.	.	TRBV7-2	TGTGCCAGCAGCCTAGACAGTTCTGGAAACACCATATATTTT	CASSLDSSGNTIYF
TRBJ1-5	.	.	TRBV28	TGTGCCAGCAGGTCCGGGGGGAGCAATCAGCCCCAGCATTTT	CASRSGGSNQPQHF
TRBJ1-2	.	.	TRBV28	TGTGCCAGCATCCCTATGGGGGGGTCTGGCTACACCTTC	CASIPMGGSGYTF
TRBJ1-6	once	TRBD1	TRBV11-2	TGTGCCAGCAGCTTAGGAGGGGGCGAACATTCACCCCTCCACTTT	CASSLGGGEHSPLHF
TRBJ1-1	.	.	TRBV7-2	TGTGCCAGCAGCGACGGACGGAATGAAGCTTTCTTT	CASSDGRNEAFF
TRBJ1-4	few	.	TRBV29-1	TGCAGCGTTGGACGATCGAATGAAAAACTGTTTTTT	CSVGRSNEKLFF
TRBJ2-5	few	.	TRBV12-3/TRBV12-4	TGTGCCAGCAGTTTCCCGTTGGGAGTCCAGTACTTC	CASSFPLGVQYF
TRBJ2-2	.	TRBD1	TRBV27	TGTGCCAGCAGGGACGACAGGGGGATGAACACCGGGGAGCTGTTTTTT	CASRDDRGMNTGELFF
TRBJ1-1	.	TRBD1	TRBV3-1/TRBV3-2	TGTGCCAGCAGGCCGACAGGGGGCAACACTGAAGCTTTCTTT	CASRPTGGNTEAFF
TRBJ1-4	.	TRBD1	TRBV15	TGTGCCACCAGCAGAGGCGGACAGGGGGGATACGAAAAACTGTTTTTT	CATSRGGQGGYEKLFF
TRBJ1-5	.	TRBD1	TRBV2	TGTGCCAGCAGACGGACAGGTCTCCCCAATCAGCCCCAGCATTTT	CASRRTGLPNQPQHF
TRBJ1-1	.	TRBD1	TRBV27	TGTGCCAGCTGGACAGGGTCGGGTTCGGGCCAAGCTTTCTTT	CASWTGSGSGQAFF
TRBJ1-2	.	TRBD1	TRBV5-1	TGCGCCAGCAGCTTCCTGGGACAGGGGGAATATGGCTACACCTTC	CASSFLGQGEYGYTF
TRBJ2-5	.	TRBD2	TRBV7-8	TGTGCCAGCAGCTTCGTAGCGGGGGGGCGGGAGACCCAGTACTTC	CASSFVAGGRETQYF
TRBJ2-2	.	.	TRBV28	TGTGCCAGCAGTCTTCTCCGGGCCGTCACCGGGGAGCTGTTTTTT	CASSLLRAVTGELFF